This T cell receptor (beta chain) was found in a study of cytomegalovirus exposure and HLA in healthy donors. Overall study results and limits: Association of 16,951 TCR beta sequences with HLA alleles was found at 0.05 false discovery rate in a later analysis.

The CDR3 loop spans 19 amino acids. Germline CDR1 reads LGHNA; CDR2 reads YNFKEQ. Trimming at V came to 4 bases and at J to 5 bases, leaving 23 bases not matched to a gene. Notes on this clone: The antigen is unknown.

Researchers ran the PCR with 60 Vbeta and 13 Jbeta primers. The authors' processing: The authors later counted 65 million to 80 million unique TCR beta chains, around 9.9 million of them shared. Repertoires were generated with immunoSEQ multiplex PCR, while TCRdb's copy carries only in-frame clones and drops some. The D gene and trimming were derived from the DNA, and the V and J assignments and clone size from that table. Of fewer than 250,000 clones in the sample, 70% to 90% are singletons; the top ten hold 1% to 1.5%. V usage is TRBV4-2 and J usage is TRBJ2-7; TRBD2 matches at 7 bases. The receptor was derived from a human donor in good health. The sequenced sample consisted of PBMCs. CDR3 bases: TGTGCCAGCAGCCTCCGAAGAGCGACTAGCCATATGTCTACGAACGAGCAGTACTTC. The encoded protein is CASSLRRATSHMSTNEQYF.